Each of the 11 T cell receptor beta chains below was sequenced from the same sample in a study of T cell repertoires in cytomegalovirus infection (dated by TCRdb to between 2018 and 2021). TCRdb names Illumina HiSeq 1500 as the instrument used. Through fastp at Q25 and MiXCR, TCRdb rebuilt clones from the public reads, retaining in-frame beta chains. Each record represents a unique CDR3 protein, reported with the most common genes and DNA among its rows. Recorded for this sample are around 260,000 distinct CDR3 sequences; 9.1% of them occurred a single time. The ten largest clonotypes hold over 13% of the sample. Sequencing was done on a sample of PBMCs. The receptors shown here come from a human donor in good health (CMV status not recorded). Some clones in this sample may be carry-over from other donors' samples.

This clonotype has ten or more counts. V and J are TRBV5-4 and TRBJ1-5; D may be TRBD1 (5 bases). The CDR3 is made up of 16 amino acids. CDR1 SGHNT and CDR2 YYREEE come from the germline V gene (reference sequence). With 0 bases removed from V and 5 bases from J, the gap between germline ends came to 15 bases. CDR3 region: CASSLGGREGDQPQHF. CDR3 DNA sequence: TGTGCCAGCAGCTTGGGAGGCAGGGAAGGCGATCAGCCCCAGCATTTT.

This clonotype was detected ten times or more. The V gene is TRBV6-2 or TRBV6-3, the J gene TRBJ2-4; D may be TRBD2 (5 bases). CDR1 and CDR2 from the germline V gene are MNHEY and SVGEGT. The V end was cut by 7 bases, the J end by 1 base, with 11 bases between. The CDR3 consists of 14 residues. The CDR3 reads CASTGEHAKNIQYF. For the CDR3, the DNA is TGTGCCAGCACTGGGGAGCACGCCAAAAACATTCAGTACTTC.

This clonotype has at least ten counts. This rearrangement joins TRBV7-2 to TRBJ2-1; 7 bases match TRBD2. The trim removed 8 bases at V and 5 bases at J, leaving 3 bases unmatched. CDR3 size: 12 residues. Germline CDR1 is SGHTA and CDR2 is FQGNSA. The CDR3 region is CASGEGNNEQFF. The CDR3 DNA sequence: TGTGCCAGCGGGGAGGGGAACAATGAGCAGTTCTTC.

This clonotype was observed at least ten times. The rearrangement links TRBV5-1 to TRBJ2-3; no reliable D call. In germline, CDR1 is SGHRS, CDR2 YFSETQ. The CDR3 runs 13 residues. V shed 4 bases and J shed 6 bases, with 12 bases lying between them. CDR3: CASSPPNTDTQYF. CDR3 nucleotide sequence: TGCGCCAGCAGCCCTCCTAACACTGATACGCAGTATTTT.

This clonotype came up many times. CDR3 DNA sequence: TGCAGCGTTGGAGCGGGGGGGGTATATGAGCAGTTCTTC. The encoded protein is CSVGAGGVYEQFF. V usage is TRBV29-1 and J usage is TRBJ2-1; TRBD2 agrees at 10 bases. The germline CDR1 and CDR2 sequences are SQVTM and ANQGSEA. This CDR3 spans 13 amino acids. Trimming cost V 4 bases and J 8 bases; bases outside gene matches: 5.

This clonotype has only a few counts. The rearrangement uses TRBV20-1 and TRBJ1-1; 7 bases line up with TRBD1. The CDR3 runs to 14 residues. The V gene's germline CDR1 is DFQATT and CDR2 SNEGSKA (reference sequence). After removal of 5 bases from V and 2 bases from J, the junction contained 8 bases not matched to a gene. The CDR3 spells CSAWTGYINTEAFF. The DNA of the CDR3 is TGCAGTGCTTGGACAGGCTACATTAACACTGAAGCTTTCTTT.

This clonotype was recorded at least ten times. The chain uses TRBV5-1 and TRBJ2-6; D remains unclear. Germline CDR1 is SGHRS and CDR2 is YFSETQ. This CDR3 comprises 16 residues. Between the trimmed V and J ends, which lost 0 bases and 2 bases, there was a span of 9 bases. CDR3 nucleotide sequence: TGCGCCAGCAGCTTGGCCGTAGCCCCTGGGGCCAACGTCCTGACTTTC. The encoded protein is CASSLAVAPGANVLTF.

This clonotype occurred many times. For the CDR3, the DNA is TGTGCCAGCAGCTCAGCCGGGACAGGTGGGGCTAATGAAAAACTGTTTTTT. It is translated as CASSSAGTGGANEKLFF. The V gene is TRBV7-2, the J gene TRBJ1-4, with 8 bases matching TRBD1. Germline assignment: CDR1 SGHTA and CDR2 FQGNSA. Unmatched junction bases numbered 10, after V lost 4 bases and J lost 3 bases. This CDR3 spans 17 amino acids.

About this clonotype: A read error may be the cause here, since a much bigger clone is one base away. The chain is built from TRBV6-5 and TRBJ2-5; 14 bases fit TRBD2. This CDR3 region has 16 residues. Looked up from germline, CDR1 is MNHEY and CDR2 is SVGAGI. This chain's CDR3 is CASSYSTSGGGETRYF. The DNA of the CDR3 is TGTGCCAGCAGTTACTCGACTAGCGGGGGGGGAGAGACCCGGTACTTC.

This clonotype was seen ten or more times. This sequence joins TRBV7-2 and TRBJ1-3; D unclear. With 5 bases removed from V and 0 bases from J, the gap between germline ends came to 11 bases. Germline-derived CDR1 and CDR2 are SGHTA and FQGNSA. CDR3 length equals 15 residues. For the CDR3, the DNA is TGTGCCAGCAGCCAAGGAAAACTCTCTGGAAACACCATATATTTT. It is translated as CASSQGKLSGNTIYF.

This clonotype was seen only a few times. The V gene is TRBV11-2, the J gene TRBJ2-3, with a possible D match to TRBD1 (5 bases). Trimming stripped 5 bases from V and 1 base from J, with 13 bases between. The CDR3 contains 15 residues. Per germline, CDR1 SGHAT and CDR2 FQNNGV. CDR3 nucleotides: TGTGCCAGCAGCCCTGCGGCCAGGGGCACAGATACGCAGTATTTT. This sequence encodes CASSPAARGTDTQYF.